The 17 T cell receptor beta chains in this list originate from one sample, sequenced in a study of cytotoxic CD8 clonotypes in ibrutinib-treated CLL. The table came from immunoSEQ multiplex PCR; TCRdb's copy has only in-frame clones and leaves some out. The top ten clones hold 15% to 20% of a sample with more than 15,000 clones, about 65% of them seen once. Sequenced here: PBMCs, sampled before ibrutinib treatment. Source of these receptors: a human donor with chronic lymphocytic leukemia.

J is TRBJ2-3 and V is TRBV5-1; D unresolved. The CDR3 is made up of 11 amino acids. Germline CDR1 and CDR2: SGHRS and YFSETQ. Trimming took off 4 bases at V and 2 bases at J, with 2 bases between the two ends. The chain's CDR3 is CASSITDTQYF. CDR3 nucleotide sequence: TGCGCCAGCAGCATCACAGATACGCAGTATTTT. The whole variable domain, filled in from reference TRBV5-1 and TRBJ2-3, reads KAGVTQTPRYLIKTRGQQVTLSCSPISGHRSVSWYQQTPGQGLQFLFEYFSETQRNKGNFPGRFSGRQFSNSRSEMNVSTLELGDSALYLCASSITDTQYFGPGTRLTVL.

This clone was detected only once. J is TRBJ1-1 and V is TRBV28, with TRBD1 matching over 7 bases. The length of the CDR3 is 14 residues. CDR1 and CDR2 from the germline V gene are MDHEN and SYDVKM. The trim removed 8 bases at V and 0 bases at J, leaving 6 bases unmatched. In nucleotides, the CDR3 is TGTGCCAGCTACTCAGGGGGGATGAACACTGAAGCTTTCTTT. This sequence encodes CASYSGGMNTEAFF.

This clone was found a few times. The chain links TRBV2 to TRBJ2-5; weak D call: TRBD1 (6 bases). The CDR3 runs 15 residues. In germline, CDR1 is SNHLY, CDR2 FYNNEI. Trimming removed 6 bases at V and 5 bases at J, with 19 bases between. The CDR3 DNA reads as TGTGCCAGCAGCCCCGAGGCAGGGGCCGGGGAGACCCAGTACTTC. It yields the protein CASSPEAGAGETQYF.

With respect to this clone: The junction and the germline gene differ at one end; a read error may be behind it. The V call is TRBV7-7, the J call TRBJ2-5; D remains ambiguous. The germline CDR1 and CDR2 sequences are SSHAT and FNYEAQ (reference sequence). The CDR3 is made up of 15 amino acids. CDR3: CASSLLVGIGETQYF. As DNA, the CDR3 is TGTGCTAGCAGCTTATTGGTCGGAATAGGGGAGACCCAGTACTTC.

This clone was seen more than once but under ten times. The CDR3 nucleotides are TGCAGCGTACAGGGGCCGCGAAGAGGGTGGGAAAAACTGTTTTTT. Translating gives CSVQGPRRGWEKLFF. The chain recombines TRBV29-1 with TRBJ1-4; 7 bases are a match to TRBD1. The junction had 15 bases not matched to a gene; V was cut back by 6 bases and J by 8 bases. Germline V lookup: CDR1 SQVTM, CDR2 ANQGSEA. The CDR3 has 15 residues.

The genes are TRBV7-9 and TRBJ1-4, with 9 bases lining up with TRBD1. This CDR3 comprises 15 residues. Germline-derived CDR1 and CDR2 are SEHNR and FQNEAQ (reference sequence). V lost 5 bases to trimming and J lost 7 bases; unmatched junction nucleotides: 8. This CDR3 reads CASSPGQGAGEKLFF. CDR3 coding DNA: TGTGCCAGCAGCCCGGGACAGGGAGCGGGTGAAAAACTGTTTTTT.

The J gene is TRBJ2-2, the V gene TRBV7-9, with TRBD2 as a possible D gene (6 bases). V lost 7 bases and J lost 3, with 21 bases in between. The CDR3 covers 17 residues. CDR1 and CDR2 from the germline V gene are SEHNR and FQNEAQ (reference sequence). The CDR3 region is CASNRLKEGSDTGELFF. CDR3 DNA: TGTGCCAGCAACCGCCTCAAGGAGGGGTCGGACACCGGGGAGCTGTTTTTT.

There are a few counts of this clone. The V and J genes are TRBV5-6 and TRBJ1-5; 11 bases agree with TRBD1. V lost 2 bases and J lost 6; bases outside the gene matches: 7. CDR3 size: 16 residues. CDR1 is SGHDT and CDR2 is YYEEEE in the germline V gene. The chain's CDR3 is CASSLSGTGGGQPQHF. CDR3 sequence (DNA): TGTGCCAGCAGCTTATCCGGGACAGGGGGTGGTCAGCCCCAGCATTTT.

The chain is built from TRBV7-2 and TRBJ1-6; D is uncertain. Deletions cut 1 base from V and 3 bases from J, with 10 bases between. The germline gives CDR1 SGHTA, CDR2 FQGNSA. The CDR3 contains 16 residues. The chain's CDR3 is CASSLGAGFYNSPLHF. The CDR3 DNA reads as TGTGCCAGCAGCTTAGGGGCGGGATTCTATAATTCACCCCTCCACTTT.

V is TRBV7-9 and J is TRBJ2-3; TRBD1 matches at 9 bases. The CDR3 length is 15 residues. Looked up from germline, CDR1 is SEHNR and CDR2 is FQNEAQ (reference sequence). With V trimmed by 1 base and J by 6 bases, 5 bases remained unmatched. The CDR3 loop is CASSLGGDRVDTQYF. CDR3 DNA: TGTGCCAGCAGCTTAGGGGGGGACAGGGTCGATACGCAGTATTTT.

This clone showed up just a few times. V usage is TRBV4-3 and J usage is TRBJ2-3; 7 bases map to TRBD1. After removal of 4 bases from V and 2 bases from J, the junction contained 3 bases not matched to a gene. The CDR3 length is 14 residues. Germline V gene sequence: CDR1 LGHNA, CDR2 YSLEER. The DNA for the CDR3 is TGCGCCAGCAGCCCGACAGGGCCCACAGATACGCAGTATTTT. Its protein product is CASSPTGPTDTQYF.

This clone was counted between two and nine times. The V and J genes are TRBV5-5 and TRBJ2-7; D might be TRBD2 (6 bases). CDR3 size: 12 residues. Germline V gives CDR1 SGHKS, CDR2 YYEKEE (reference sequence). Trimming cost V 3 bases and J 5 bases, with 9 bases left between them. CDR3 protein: CASSSPGDEQYF. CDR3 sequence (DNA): TGTGCCAGCAGCTCCCCGGGGGACGAGCAGTACTTC.

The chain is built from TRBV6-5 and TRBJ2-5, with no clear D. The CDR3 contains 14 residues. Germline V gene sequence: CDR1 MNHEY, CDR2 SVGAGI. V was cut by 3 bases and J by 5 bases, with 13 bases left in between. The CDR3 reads CASSYRRSGETQYF. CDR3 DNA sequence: TGTGCCAGCAGTTATAGGCGGTCTGGGGAGACCCAGTACTTC.

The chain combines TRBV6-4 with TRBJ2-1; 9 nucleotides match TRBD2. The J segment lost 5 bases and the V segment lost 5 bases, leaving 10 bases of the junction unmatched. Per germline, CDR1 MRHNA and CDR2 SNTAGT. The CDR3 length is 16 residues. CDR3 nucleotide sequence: TGTGCCAGCAGTATACTAGCGGGCCTACAGAACAATGAGCAGTTCTTC. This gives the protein CASSILAGLQNNEQFF.

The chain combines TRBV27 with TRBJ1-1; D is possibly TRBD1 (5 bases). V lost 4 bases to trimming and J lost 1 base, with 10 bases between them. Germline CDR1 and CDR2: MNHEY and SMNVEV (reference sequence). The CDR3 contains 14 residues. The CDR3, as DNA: TGTGCCAGCAGTTCCGGGGGGACGAACACTGAAGCTTTCTTT. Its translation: CASSSGGTNTEAFF.

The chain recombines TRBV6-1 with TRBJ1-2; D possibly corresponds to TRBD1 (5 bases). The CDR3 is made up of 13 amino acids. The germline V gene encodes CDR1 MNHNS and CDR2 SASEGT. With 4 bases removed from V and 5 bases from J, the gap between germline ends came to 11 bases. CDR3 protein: CASSGRTSYGYTF. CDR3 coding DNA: TGTGCCAGCAGTGGAAGGACATCGTATGGCTACACCTTC.

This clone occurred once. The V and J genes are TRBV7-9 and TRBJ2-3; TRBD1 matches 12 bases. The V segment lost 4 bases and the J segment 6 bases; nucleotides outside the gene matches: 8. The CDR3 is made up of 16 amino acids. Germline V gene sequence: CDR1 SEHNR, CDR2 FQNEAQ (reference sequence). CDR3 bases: TGTGCCAGCAGCTATCGTGGGACAGGGGGCCTGGATACGCAGTATTTT. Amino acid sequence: CASSYRGTGGLDTQYF.